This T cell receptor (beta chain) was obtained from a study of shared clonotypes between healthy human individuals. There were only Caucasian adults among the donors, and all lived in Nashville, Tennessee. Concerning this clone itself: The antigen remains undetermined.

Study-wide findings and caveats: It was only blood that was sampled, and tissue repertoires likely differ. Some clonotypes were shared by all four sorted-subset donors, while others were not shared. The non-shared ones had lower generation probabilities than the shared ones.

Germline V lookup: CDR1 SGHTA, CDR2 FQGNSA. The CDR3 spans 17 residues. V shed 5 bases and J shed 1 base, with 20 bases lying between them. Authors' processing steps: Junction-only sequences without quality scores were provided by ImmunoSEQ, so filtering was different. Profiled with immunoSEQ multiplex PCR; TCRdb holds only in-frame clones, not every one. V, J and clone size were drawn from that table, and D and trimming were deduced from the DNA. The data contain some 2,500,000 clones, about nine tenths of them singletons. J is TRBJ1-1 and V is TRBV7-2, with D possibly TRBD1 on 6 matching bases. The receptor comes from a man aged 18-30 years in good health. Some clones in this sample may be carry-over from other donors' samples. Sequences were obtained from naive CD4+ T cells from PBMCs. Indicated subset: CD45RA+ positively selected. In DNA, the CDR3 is TGTGCCAGCAGCGCCGCCTTGACGGGGGCGGGGAACACTGAAGCTTTCTTT. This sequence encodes CASSAALTGAGNTEAFF.